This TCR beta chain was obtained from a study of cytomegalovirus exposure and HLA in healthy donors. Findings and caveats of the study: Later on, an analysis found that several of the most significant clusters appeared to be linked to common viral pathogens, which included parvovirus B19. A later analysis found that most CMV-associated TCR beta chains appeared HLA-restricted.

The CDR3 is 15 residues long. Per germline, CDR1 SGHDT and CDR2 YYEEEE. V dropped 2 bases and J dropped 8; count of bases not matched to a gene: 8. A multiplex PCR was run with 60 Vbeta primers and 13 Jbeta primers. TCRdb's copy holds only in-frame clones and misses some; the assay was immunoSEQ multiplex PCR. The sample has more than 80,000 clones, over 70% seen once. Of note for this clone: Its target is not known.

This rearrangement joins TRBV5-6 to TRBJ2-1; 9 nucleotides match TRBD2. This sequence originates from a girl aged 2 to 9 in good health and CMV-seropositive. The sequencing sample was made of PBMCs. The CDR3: CASSFLAGDDDEQFF. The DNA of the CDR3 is TGTGCCAGCAGCTTCTTAGCGGGAGATGACGATGAGCAGTTCTTC.